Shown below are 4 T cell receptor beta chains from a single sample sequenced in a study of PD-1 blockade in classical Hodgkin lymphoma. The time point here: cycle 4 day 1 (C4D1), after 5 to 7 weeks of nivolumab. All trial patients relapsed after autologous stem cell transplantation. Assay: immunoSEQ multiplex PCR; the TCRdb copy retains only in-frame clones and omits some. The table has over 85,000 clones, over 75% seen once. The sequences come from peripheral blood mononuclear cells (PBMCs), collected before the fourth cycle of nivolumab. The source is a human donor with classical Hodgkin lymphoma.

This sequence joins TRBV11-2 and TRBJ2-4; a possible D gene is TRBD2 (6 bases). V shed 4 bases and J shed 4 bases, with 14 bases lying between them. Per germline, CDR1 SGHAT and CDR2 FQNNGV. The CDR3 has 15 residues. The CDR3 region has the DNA TGTGCCAGCAGCTCCCCGGTGGGGGGTAAAAACATTCAGTACTTC. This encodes CASSSPVGGKNIQYF.

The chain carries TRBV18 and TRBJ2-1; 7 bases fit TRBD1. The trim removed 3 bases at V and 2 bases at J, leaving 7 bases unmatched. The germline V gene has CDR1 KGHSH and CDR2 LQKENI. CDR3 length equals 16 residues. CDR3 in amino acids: CASSPLTGAAYNEQFF. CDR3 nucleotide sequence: TGTGCCAGCTCACCTCTCACAGGGGCGGCCTACAATGAGCAGTTCTTC.

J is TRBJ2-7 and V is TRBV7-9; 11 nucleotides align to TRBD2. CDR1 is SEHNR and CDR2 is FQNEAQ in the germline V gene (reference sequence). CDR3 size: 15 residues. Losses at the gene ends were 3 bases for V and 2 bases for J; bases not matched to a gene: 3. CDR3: CASSLGLAAPYEQYF. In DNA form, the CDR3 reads TGTGCCAGCAGCTTGGGACTAGCGGCCCCCTACGAGCAGTACTTC.

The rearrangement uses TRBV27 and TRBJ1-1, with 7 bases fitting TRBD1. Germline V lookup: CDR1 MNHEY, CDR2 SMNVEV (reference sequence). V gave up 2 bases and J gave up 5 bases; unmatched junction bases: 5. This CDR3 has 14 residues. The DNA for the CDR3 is TGTGCCAGCAGTTTAACACAGGGGTGGACTGAAGCTTTCTTT. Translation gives CASSLTQGWTEAFF.